The sample holds a few counts of the clone carrying this T cell receptor beta chain. The sample originates from a study of CD8+CD57+ T cells in acquired aplastic anemia. The TCR beta profiling, which covered VDJ combination and CDR3 sequence, was carried out using genomic DNA as the template. A single record per CDR3 protein comes from TCRdb applying MiXCR to the reads. The sample yields fewer than 200,000 distinct CDR3 sequences, around 40% seen once. Unmatched junction bases numbered 9, after V lost 4 bases and J lost 6 bases. CDR3 length equals 15 residues. Germline values: CDR1 LNHNV, CDR2 YYDKDF (reference sequence).

This clonotype originated in a human donor in good health. The chain carries TRBV15 and TRBJ2-1; TRBD1 agrees at 7 bases. Sequenced sample: sorted CD4+, CD8+, or CD8+CD57+ T cells (not recorded which) from PBMCs. The CDR3 here is CATSKDRIGLNEQFF. In nucleotides, the CDR3 is TGTGCCACCAGCAAGGACAGGATTGGGCTCAATGAGCAGTTCTTC.